A selection of T cell receptor beta chains follows, all from one sample in a study of T cell repertoires in cytomegalovirus infection. These receptors have no known antigen. TCRdb independently ran MiXCR on the reads; one entry per CDR3 protein. Counted here are around 300,000 distinct CDR3 sequences, less than 25% occurring once; the ten biggest clones make up roughly a fifth. This specimen was cultured PBMCs, taken from culture after CMV antigen stimulation. These receptors all stem from a human donor in good health (CMV status not recorded). Some clones in this sample may be carry-over from other donors' samples. CDR3s include the opening cysteine and the closing phenylalanine or tryptophan. Each record gives: V gene, J gene, D gene, clone size, CDR3 length, CDR3 protein, CDR3 DNA. The D gene is left open where the match is weak. Where a row states a size, it is once, few, many or the class of an expanded clone; other rows omit it.

V: TRBV7-8
J: TRBJ2-6
D: -
size: many
length: 17
CDR3: CASSLGTRSDGANVLTF
DNA: TGTGCCAGCAGCTTAGGGACAAGAAGTGACGGGGCCAACGTCCTGACTTTC

V: TRBV7-2
J: TRBJ1-1
D: -
size: -
length: 14
CDR3: CASSLEAGNPEAFF
DNA: TGTGCCAGCAGCTTAGAGGCGGGGAATCCTGAAGCTTTCTTT

V: TRBV5-1
J: TRBJ2-1
D: TRBD2
size: -
length: 15
CDR3: CASSLASGRNGEQFF
DNA: TGCGCCAGCAGCTTGGCGAGCGGGAGGAATGGTGAGCAGTTCTTC

V: TRBV7-2
J: TRBJ2-7
D: -
size: many
length: 16
CDR3: CASSLTPGFSDYEQYF
DNA: TGTGCCAGCAGCTTGACACCCGGGTTTTCAGACTACGAGCAGTACTTC

V: TRBV2
J: TRBJ2-2
D: TRBD2
size: -
length: 14
CDR3: CASEREWHTGELFF
DNA: TGTGCCAGCGAGCGGGAGTGGCACACCGGGGAGCTGTTTTTT

V: TRBV18
J: TRBJ1-5
D: -
size: -
length: 15
CDR3: CASSRAPGNGQPQHF
DNA: TGTGCCAGCTCCCGGGCCCCAGGGAACGGACAGCCCCAGCATTTT

V: TRBV7-3
J: TRBJ2-2
D: -
size: many
length: 12
CDR3: CASSPTRGELFF
DNA: TGTGCCAGCAGCCCCACTCGGGGGGAGCTGTTTTTT

V: TRBV7-9
J: TRBJ1-2
D: -
size: many
length: 14
CDR3: CASSYRGRVYGYTF
DNA: TGTGCCAGCAGCTACCGGGGCAGGGTCTATGGCTACACCTTC

V: TRBV7-2
J: TRBJ2-3
D: TRBD2
size: -
length: 21
CDR3: CASSLRRRGTSGSSGTDTQYF
DNA: TGTGCCAGCAGCTTACGGCGTCGGGGGACTAGCGGGAGTAGTGGCACAGATACGCAGTATTTT

V: TRBV14
J: TRBJ2-1
D: TRBD2
size: few
length: 15
CDR3: CASSHLAGGNNEQFF
DNA: TGTGCCAGCAGCCATCTAGCGGGAGGAAACAATGAGCAGTTCTTC

V: TRBV4-1
J: TRBJ2-3
D: -
size: -
length: 16
CDR3: CASSQEAGPSTDTQYF
DNA: TGCGCCAGCAGCCAAGAGGCGGGACCTAGCACAGATACGCAGTATTTT

V: TRBV7-9
J: TRBJ2-7
D: TRBD2
size: few
length: 14
CDR3: CASSRAGGPYEQYF
DNA: TGTGCCAGCAGCAGAGCGGGAGGGCCATACGAGCAGTACTTC

V: TRBV7-2
J: TRBJ2-7
D: TRBD2
size: many
length: 15
CDR3: CASSLALLAGREQYF
DNA: TGTGCCAGCAGCTTAGCGTTGCTAGCGGGTCGCGAGCAGTACTTC

V: TRBV10-3
J: TRBJ1-1
D: TRBD1
size: -
length: 13
CDR3: CATRDRDNTEAFF
DNA: TGTGCCACTCGGGACAGGGACAACACTGAAGCTTTCTTT

V: TRBV29-1
J: TRBJ1-2
D: -
size: few
length: 12
CDR3: CSVGWTAYGYTF
DNA: TGCAGCGTTGGGTGGACAGCGTATGGCTACACCTTC

V: TRBV7-2
J: TRBJ2-5
D: TRBD2
size: many
length: 15
CDR3: CASSPTSGRAETQYF
DNA: TGTGCCAGCAGCCCAACTAGCGGGAGGGCCGAGACCCAGTACTTC

V: TRBV7-6
J: TRBJ2-2
D: -
size: few
length: 19
CDR3: CASSLVEWRQGVFTGELFF
DNA: TGTGCCAGCAGCTTAGTGGAGTGGCGCCAGGGAGTTTTCACCGGGGAGCTGTTTTTT

V: TRBV4-1
J: TRBJ1-5
D: -
size: few
length: 14
CDR3: CASSQPSEPQPQHF
DNA: TGCGCCAGCAGTCAGCCCTCAGAACCTCAGCCCCAGCATTTT

V: TRBV27
J: TRBJ2-4
D: -
size: few
length: 14
CDR3: CASSLGGLRDIQYF
DNA: TGTGCCAGCAGTTTAGGAGGGTTGAGGGACATTCAGTACTTC

V: TRBV6-5
J: TRBJ2-1
D: -
size: -
length: 13
CDR3: CASRRDTDNEQFF
DNA: TGTGCCAGCAGGCGGGACACCGACAATGAGCAGTTCTTC

V: TRBV11-2
J: TRBJ2-1
D: -
size: -
length: 15
CDR3: CASTPLSPRGNEQFF
DNA: TGTGCCAGCACCCCCCTGAGTCCCCGTGGAAATGAGCAGTTCTTC

V: TRBV19
J: TRBJ2-3
D: -
size: few
length: 15
CDR3: CASSIAAGRTDTQYF
DNA: TGTGCCAGTAGTATAGCGGCGGGGCGCACAGATACGCAGTATTTT

V: TRBV7-2
J: TRBJ1-2
D: -
size: many
length: 16
CDR3: CASSISPSRANYGYTF
DNA: TGTGCCAGCAGCATCAGCCCTAGTAGAGCTAACTATGGCTACACCTTC

V: TRBV9
J: TRBJ2-3
D: TRBD2
size: many
length: 18
CDR3: CASSVDPMREGHRDTQYF
DNA: TGTGCCAGCAGCGTAGACCCTATGCGGGAGGGCCACAGAGATACGCAGTATTTT

V: TRBV6-2/TRBV6-3
J: TRBJ2-1
D: TRBD2
size: -
length: 17
CDR3: CASSYSKREGRDNEQFF
DNA: TGTGCCAGCAGTTACTCTAAGCGGGAGGGCCGGGACAATGAGCAGTTCTTC

V: TRBV7-8
J: TRBJ1-6
D: -
size: -
length: 15
CDR3: CASSPGAGHNSPLHF
DNA: TGTGCCAGCAGCCCGGGGGCAGGCCATAATTCACCCCTCCACTTT

V: TRBV5-6
J: TRBJ2-1
D: TRBD2
size: -
length: 16
CDR3: CASSLGLAGVKGEQFF
DNA: TGTGCCAGCAGCTTGGGACTAGCGGGAGTTAAGGGTGAGCAGTTCTTC

V: TRBV6-5
J: TRBJ2-1
D: TRBD2
size: many
length: 19
CDR3: CASSTRQGRDLAGGNEQFF
DNA: TGTGCCAGCAGTACCCGACAGGGAAGGGATCTAGCGGGAGGCAATGAGCAGTTCTTC

V: TRBV4-1
J: TRBJ2-4
D: -
size: -
length: 15
CDR3: CASSQIAAARNIQYF
DNA: TGCGCCAGCAGCCAAATAGCGGCGGCCAGGAACATTCAGTACTTC

V: TRBV10-3
J: TRBJ2-1
D: TRBD2
size: -
length: 15
CDR3: CAIRTAGGGVNEQFF
DNA: TGTGCCATCAGAACCGCGGGGGGAGGGGTCAATGAGCAGTTCTTC

V: TRBV9
J: TRBJ2-1
D: -
size: -
length: 13
CDR3: CASSVGYANEQFF
DNA: TGTGCCAGCAGCGTAGGATACGCCAATGAGCAGTTCTTC

V: TRBV11-2
J: TRBJ2-1
D: TRBD2
size: few
length: 17
CDR3: CASSLGAGPGLAGGRVF
DNA: TGTGCCAGCAGCTTAGGCGCAGGACCGGGACTAGCGGGAGGTAGGGTCTTC

V: TRBV7-8
J: TRBJ2-1
D: TRBD2
size: many
length: 14
CDR3: CASSLAPSGSGQFF
DNA: TGTGCCAGCAGCTTAGCCCCTAGCGGGAGTGGGCAGTTCTTC

V: TRBV6-6
J: TRBJ2-1
D: TRBD2
size: many
length: 13
CDR3: CASSGRGDNEQFF
DNA: TGTGCCAGTAGCGGGAGGGGCGACAATGAGCAGTTCTTC

V: TRBV7-2
J: TRBJ1-1
D: -
size: many
length: 13
CDR3: CASSPGPDTEAFF
DNA: TGTGCCAGCAGCCCGGGACCCGACACTGAAGCTTTCTTT